This is a list of T cell receptor beta chains from one sample in a study of blood T cell repertoires in COVID-19. Only in-frame clones appear in the TCRdb table, and some are missing; sequencing was by immunoSEQ multiplex PCR. The table includes about 83,000 clones, roughly 80% detected once. Sequenced material: peripheral blood. These receptor sequences come from a woman older than 75 with acute or convalescent COVID-19. The CDR3 runs from the conserved cysteine through the conserved F or W. A D gene is named only where the DNA matches it firmly. Part of the rows lack a size; the others show once, few, many or a class for expanded clones.

J,V,D,size,DNA,CDR3
TRBJ2-5,TRBV19,TRBD2,-,TGTGCCAGTACCATAACCCTTAGCGGGGGGGCCAAGACCCAGTACTTC,CASTITLSGGAKTQYF
TRBJ1-1,TRBV12-3/TRBV12-4,-,few,TGTGCCAGCAGTTTGCAGGGCCCCACTGAAGCTTTCTTT,CASSLQGPTEAFF
TRBJ2-3,TRBV10-3,TRBD2,-,TGTGCCATCAGTGAGACTAGCGGGGGGATCGCAGATACGCAGTATTTT,CAISETSGGIADTQYF
TRBJ2-5,TRBV7-9,-,-,TGTGCCAGCAGTAGGGGCTTGGGAGAGACCCAGTACTTC,CASSRGLGETQYF
TRBJ2-2,TRBV9,-,-,TGTGCCAGCAGCGTCGAGCCGAACACCGGGGAGCTGTTTTTT,CASSVEPNTGELFF
TRBJ2-2,TRBV9,TRBD2,-,TGTGCCAGCAGCGTAGCCGGAGCGGGGGTGGACGCCGGGGAGCTGTTTTTT,CASSVAGAGVDAGELFF
TRBJ1-2,TRBV24-1,TRBD1,-,TGTGCCACCAGTGATTTACAGGGGGCGCATGGCTACACCTTC,CATSDLQGAHGYTF
TRBJ2-7,TRBV19,TRBD2,-,TGTGCCAGTAGAGCCGGGACTAACATCGAGCAGTACTTC,CASRAGTNIEQYF
TRBJ2-7,TRBV7-9,-,once,TGTGCCAGCAGCCCCCTTTCCTACGAGCAGTACTTC,CASSPLSYEQYF
TRBJ2-1,TRBV27,TRBD2,once,TGTGCCAGCAGTTCCCCGCGGTGGGGGGAGGGACGATATGGGGAGTTCTTC,CASSSPRWGEGRYGEFF
TRBJ2-1,TRBV19,TRBD2,-,TGTGCCAGTAGTCCAAGGTGGGGCGGGGGGCCATACAATGAGCAGTTCTTC,CASSPRWGGGPYNEQFF
TRBJ2-2,TRBV29-1,-,-,TGCAGCGCTAGCGAGGGCTCGGACACCGGGGAGCTGTTTTTT,CSASEGSDTGELFF
TRBJ1-2,TRBV7-8,-,-,TGTGCCAGCAGCTTTACACGGGACTATGGCTACACCTTC,CASSFTRDYGYTF
TRBJ1-4,TRBV7-7,TRBD1,-,TGTGCTAGCAGCTTAGGGGACAGGGGGCATGGAGAACTGTTTTTT,CASSLGDRGHGELFF
TRBJ2-1,TRBV3-1/TRBV3-2,TRBD1,-,TGTGCCAGCAGCCAAGAGACAGGGCCCTACAATGAGCAGTTCTTC,CASSQETGPYNEQFF
TRBJ2-3,TRBV14,TRBD1,-,TGTGCCAGCAGCCAAGGACAGGGGTTTTACACAGATACGCAGTATTTT,CASSQGQGFYTDTQYF
TRBJ2-3,TRBV6-4,TRBD1,-,TGTGCCAGCAGTGAGCAGGGGGGCACAGATACGCAGTATTTT,CASSEQGGTDTQYF
TRBJ1-2,TRBV5-1,TRBD1,-,TGCGCCAGCAGCTTAACGGGGACAGCTTCCCTAAGAGGCTACACCTTC,CASSLTGTASLRGYTF
TRBJ2-7,TRBV11-3,-,-,TGTGCCAGCAGCTCAATGGCAGGGTCAAACTCCTACGAGCAGTACTTC,CASSSMAGSNSYEQYF
TRBJ2-5,TRBV11-3,TRBD1,-,TGTGCCAGCAGCTTAGGAATGACAGGGGATGAGACCCAGTACTTC,CASSLGMTGDETQYF
TRBJ2-7,TRBV29-1,-,many,TGCAGCGTAAGGGGGGGCCTGACTTACGAGCAGTACTTC,CSVRGGLTYEQYF